A few counts support the clone carrying this T cell receptor beta chain. TCRdb redid the calling of the 5' RACE reads with MiXCR, one entry per CDR3 protein. The sample lists 200,000 to 300,000 distinct CDR3 sequences; roughly 32% were seen once. This specimen comes from a study of CD8 T cells in ankylosing spondylitis. Germline V gene data show CDR1 as DFQATT and CDR2 as SNEGSKA (reference sequence). The CDR3 contains 13 residues. Trimming removed 0 bases at V and 0 bases at J, with 6 bases between. The TCR comes from a male donor with ankylosing spondylitis or in good health (not recorded which). Input material: blood, either unsorted or a sorted T cell fraction (not recorded which). This sequence joins TRBV20-1 and TRBJ2-7, with D uncertain. CDR3 sequence (DNA): TGCAGTGCTAGAGATACAGACTCCTACGAGCAGTACTTC. Encoded protein: CSARDTDSYEQYF.